This T cell receptor beta chain is from a study of early T cells in non-severe SARS-CoV-2 infection. Study outcomes and limitations: Private and CD4 specificities were missed by VDJdb matching, which favored anti-spike CD8 responses.

TCRdb processed the 5' RACE reads anew with MiXCR; each CDR3 protein has one entry. This sample has 65,000 to 80,000 distinct CDR3 sequences, with about 13% found just once. From germline, CDR1 is SGHRS and CDR2 YFSETQ. Trimming removed 0 bases at V and 1 base at J, with 13 bases between. The CDR3 has 16 amino acids. This clonotype was counted between two and nine times. Its cognate antigen is unknown. The receptor was derived from an adult who was a healthcare worker with PCR-confirmed SARS-CoV-2 infection or an uninfected control (not recorded which). The V gene is TRBV5-1, the J gene TRBJ1-1; possibly TRBD1 for D (5 bases). Source material: whole blood. The CDR3 DNA follows: TGCGCCAGCAGCTTGGGGGCGTTCAGGGAGAACACTGAAGCTTTCTTT. This sequence encodes CASSLGAFRENTEAFF.